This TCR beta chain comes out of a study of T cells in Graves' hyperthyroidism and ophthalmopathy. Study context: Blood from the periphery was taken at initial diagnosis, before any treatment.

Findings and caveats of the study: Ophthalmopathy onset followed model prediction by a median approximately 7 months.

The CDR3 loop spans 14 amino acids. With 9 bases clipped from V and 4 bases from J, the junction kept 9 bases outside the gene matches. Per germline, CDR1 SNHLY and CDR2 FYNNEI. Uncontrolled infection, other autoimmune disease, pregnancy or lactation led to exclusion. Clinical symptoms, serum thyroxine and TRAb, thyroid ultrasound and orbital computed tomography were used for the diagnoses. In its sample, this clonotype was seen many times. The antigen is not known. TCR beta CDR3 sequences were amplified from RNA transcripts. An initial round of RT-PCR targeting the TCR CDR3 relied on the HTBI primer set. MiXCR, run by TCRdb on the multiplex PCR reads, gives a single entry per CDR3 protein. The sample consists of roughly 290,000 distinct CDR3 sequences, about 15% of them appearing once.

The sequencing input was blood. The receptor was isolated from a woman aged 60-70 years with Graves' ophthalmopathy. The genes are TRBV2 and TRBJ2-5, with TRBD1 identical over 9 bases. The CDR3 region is CASKRDRVPETQYF. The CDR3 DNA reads TGTGCCAGTAAAAGGGACAGGGTGCCAGAGACCCAGTACTTC.